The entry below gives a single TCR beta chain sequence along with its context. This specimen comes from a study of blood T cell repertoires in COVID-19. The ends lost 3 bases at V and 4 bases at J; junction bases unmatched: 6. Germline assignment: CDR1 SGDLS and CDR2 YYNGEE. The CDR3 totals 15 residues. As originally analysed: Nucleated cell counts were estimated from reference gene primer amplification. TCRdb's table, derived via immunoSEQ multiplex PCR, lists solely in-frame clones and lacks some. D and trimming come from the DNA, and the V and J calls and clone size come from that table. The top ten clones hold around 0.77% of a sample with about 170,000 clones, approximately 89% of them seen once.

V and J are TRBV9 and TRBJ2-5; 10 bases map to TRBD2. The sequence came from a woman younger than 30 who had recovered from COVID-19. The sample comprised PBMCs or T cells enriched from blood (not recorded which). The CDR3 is CASSAGTSARETQYF. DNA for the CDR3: TGTGCCAGCAGCGCCGGGACTAGCGCTCGAGAGACCCAGTACTTC.